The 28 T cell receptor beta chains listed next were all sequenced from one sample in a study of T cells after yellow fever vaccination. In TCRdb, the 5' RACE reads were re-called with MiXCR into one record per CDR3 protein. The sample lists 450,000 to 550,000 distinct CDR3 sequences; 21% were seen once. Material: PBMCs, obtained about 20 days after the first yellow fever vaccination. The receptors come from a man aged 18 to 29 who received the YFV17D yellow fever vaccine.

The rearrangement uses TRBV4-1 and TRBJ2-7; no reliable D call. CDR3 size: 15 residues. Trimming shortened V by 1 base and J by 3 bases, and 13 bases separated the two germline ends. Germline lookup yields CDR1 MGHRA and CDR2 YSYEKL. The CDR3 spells CASSQGVGPIYEQYF. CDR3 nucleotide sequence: TGCGCCAGCAGCCAAGGTGTGGGTCCTATCTACGAGCAGTACTTC.

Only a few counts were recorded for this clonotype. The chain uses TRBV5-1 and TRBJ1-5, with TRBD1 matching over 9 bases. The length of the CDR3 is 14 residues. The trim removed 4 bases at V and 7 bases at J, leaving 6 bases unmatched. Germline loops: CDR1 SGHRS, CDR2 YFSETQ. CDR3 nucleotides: TGCGCCAGCAGCCAGGGACAGGGAGGGCAGCCCCAGCATTTT. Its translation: CASSQGQGGQPQHF.

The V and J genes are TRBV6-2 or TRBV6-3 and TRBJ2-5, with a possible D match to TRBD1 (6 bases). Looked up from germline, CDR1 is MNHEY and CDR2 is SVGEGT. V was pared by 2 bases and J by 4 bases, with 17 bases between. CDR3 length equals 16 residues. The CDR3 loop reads CASSYGRGSRGETQYF. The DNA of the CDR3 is TGTGCCAGCAGTTACGGCAGGGGAAGTAGAGGAGAGACCCAGTACTTC.

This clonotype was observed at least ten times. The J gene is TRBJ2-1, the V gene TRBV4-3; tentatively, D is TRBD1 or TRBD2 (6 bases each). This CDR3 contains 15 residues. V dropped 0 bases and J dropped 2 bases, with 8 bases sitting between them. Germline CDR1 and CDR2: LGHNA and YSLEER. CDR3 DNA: TGCGCCAGCAGCCAAGAAGGGGGGCCCTACAATGAGCAGTTCTTC. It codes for CASSQEGGPYNEQFF.

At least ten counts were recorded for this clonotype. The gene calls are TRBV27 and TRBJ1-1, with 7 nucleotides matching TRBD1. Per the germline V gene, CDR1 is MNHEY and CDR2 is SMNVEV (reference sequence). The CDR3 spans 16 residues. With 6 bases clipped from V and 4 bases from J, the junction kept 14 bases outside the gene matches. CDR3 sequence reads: CASRPPGRQGFTEAFF. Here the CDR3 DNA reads TGTGCCAGCAGACCTCCCGGCCGACAGGGTTTCACTGAAGCTTTCTTT.

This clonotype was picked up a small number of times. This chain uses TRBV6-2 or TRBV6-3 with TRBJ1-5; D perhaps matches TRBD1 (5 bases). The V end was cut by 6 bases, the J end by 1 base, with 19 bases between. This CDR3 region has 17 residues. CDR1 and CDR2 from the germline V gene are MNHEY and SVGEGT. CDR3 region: CASSYIYEGYSNQPQHF. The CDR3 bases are TGTGCCAGCAGCTATATTTATGAGGGGTACAGCAATCAGCCCCAGCATTTT.

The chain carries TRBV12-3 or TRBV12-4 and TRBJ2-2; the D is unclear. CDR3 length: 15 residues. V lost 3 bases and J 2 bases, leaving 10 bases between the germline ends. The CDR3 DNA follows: TGTGCCAGCAGTTTTTCCGTTCCCAACACCGGGGAGCTGTTTTTT. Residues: CASSFSVPNTGELFF.

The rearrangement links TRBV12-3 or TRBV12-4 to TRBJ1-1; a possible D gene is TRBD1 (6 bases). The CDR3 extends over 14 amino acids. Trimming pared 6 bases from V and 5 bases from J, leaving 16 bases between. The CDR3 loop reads CASSQTGSGTEAFF. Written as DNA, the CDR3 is TGTGCCAGCAGCCAAACAGGGTCGGGGACTGAAGCTTTCTTT.

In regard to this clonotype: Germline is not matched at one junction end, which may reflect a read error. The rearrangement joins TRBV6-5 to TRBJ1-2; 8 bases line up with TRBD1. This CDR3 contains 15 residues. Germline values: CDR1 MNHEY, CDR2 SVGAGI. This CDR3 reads CASTSQTGANYGYTF. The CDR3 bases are TGTGCCAGCACTTCTCAGACAGGGGCTAACTATGGATACACCTTC.

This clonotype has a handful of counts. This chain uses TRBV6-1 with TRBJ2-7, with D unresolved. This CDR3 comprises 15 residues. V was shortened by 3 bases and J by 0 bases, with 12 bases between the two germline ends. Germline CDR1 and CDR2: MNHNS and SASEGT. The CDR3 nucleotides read TGTGCCAGCAGTGACCCGCAGAGGAGCTCCTACGAGCAGTACTTC. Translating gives CASSDPQRSSYEQYF.

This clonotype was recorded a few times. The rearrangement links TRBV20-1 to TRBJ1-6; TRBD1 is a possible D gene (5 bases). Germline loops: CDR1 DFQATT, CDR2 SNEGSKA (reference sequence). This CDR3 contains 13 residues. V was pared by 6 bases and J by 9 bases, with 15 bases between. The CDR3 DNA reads TGCAGTGCCAAGGGCGGGGGGAGTTCACCCCTCCACTTT. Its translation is CSAKGGGSSPLHF.

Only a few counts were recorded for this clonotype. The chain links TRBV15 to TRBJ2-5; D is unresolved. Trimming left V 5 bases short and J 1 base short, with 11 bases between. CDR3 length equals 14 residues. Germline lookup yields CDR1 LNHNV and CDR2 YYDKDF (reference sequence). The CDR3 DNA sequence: TGTGCCACCAGCCTTTTGGGGTCCCAAGAGACCCAGTACTTC. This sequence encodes CATSLLGSQETQYF.

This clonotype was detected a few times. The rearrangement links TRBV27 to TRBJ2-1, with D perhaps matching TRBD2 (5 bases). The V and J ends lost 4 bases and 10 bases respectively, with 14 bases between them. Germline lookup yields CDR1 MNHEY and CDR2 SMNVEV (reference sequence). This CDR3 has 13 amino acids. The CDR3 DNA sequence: TGTGCCAGCAGTTATAGGACCCCGGGGGAGCAGTTCTTC. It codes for CASSYRTPGEQFF.

The CDR3 DNA is TGTGCCAGCAGCTTAGAAGTTGGACAGCCCCAGCATTTT. It is translated as CASSLEVGQPQHF. The V call is TRBV7-8, the J call TRBJ1-5, with D unclear. The CDR3 totals 13 residues. Germline CDR1 reads SGHVS; CDR2 reads FQNEAQ. The V end was cut by 1 base, the J end by 7 bases, with 8 bases between.

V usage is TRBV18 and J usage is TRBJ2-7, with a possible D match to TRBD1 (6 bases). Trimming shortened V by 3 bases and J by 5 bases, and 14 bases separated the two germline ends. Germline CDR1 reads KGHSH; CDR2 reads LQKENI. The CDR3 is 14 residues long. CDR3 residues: CASSPRVSGDEQYF. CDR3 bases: TGTGCCAGCTCACCTAGAGTGTCAGGGGACGAGCAGTACTTC.

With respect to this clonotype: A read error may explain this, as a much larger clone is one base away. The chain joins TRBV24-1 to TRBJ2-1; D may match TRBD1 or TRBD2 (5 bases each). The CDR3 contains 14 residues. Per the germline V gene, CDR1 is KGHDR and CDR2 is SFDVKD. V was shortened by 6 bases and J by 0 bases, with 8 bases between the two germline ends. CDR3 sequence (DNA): TGTGCCACCAGTTCAGGGAGCTCCTACAATGAGCAGTTCTTC. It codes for CATSSGSSYNEQFF.

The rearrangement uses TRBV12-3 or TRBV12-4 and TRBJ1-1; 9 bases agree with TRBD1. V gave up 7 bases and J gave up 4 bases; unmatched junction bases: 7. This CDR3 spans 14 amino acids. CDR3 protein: CASTGQGDRTEAFF. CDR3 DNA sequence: TGTGCCAGCACGGGACAGGGAGATCGCACTGAAGCTTTCTTT.

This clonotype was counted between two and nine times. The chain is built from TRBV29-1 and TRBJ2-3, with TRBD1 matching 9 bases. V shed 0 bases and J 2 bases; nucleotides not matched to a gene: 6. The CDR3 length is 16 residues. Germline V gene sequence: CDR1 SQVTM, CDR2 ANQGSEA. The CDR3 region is CSVEDPGQGTTDTQYF. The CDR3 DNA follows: TGCAGCGTTGAAGATCCAGGACAGGGGACCACAGATACGCAGTATTTT.

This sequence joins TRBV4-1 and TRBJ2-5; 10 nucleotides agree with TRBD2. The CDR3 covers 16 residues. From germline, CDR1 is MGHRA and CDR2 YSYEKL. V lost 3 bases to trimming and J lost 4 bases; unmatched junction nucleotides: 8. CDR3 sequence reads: CASSQTPGLASETQYF. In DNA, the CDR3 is TGCGCCAGCAGCCAGACCCCGGGACTAGCGTCAGAGACCCAGTACTTC.

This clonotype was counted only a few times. The CDR3 DNA reads as TGTGCCAGCAGCTTGGACAGGGGGAATAGCTATGGCTACACCTTC. This translates into CASSLDRGNSYGYTF. The chain uses TRBV7-8 and TRBJ1-2, with 10 bases identical to TRBD1. Germline V CDR1 and CDR2: SGHVS, FQNEAQ. V lost 3 bases to trimming and J lost 4 bases; unmatched junction nucleotides: 5. This CDR3 is 15 amino acids long.

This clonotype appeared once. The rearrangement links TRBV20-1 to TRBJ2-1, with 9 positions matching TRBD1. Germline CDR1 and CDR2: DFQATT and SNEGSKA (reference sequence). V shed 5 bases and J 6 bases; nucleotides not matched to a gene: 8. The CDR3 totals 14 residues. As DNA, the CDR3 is TGCAGTGCTCAAAACCCGGGACAGGGCAATGAGCAGTTCTTC. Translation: CSAQNPGQGNEQFF.

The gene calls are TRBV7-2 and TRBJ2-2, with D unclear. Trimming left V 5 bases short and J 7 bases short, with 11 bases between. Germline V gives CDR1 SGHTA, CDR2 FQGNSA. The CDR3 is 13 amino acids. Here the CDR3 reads CASSLPGSGELFF. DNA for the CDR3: TGTGCCAGCAGCCTCCCCGGTAGCGGGGAGCTGTTTTTT.

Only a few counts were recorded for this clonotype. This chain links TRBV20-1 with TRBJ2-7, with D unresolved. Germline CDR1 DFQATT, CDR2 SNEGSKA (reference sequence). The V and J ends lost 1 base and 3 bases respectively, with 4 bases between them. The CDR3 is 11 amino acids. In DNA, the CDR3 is TGCAGTGCTAGAGGTCTCTACGAGCAGTACGTC. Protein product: CSARGLYEQYV.

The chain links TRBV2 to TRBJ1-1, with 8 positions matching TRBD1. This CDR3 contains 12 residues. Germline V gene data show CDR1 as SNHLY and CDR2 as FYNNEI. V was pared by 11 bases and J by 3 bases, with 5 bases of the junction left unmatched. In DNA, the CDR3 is TGTGCCGAGGACAGGGCTTACACTGAAGCTTTCTTT. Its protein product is CAEDRAYTEAFF. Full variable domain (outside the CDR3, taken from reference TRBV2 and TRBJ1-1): EPEVTQTPSHQVTQMGQEVILRCVPISNHLYFYWYRQILGQKVEFLVSFYNNEISEKSEIFDDQFSVERPDGSNFTLKIRSTKLEDSAMYFCAEDRAYTEAFFGQGTRLTVV.

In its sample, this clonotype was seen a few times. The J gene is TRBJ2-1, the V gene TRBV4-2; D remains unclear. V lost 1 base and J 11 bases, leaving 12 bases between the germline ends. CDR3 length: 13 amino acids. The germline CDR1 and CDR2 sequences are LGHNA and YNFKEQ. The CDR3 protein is CASSQVVGLQQFF. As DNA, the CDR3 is TGTGCCAGCAGCCAAGTAGTAGGTTTGCAGCAGTTCTTC.

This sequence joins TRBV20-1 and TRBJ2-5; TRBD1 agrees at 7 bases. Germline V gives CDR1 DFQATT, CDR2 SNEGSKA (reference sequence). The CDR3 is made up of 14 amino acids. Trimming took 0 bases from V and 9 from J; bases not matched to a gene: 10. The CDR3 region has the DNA TGCAGTGCTAGAGATTTCGTTACAGGGGCCGCCCAGTACTTC. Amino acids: CSARDFVTGAAQYF.

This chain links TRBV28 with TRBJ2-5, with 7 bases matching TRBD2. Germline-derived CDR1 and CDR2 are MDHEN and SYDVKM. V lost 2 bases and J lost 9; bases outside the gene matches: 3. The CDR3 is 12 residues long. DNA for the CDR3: TGTGCCAGCAGTTTAGGGGGGGAGTCCCAGTACTTC. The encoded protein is CASSLGGESQYF.

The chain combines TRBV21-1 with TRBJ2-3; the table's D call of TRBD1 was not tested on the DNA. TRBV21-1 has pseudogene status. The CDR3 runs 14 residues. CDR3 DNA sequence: TGTGCCAGCAGCAACAGGGGGCAGATGGATACGCAGTATTTT. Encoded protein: CASSNRGQMDTQYF.